This T cell receptor (beta chain) was captured by sequencing in a study of blood T cells in healthy people across ages. Trimming took 2 bases from V and 0 from J, leaving 7 bases between them. In germline, CDR1 is DFQATT, CDR2 SNEGSKA (reference sequence). CDR3 length: 13 residues. Study results and caveats: Possibly confounding the expanded clonotype changes was the fact that donor CMV status was unknown. TCR beta diversity, measured per million T cells, fell in a roughly linear way with age. Greater diversity and more naive CD4+ cells were seen in long-lived donors than in aged donors.

At least 6.5 million PBMCs were isolated per sample. This clonotype was observed a few times. Its specificity is unknown. A J-beta primer mix and a sample-barcoded 5' primer were used in a second PCR of about 6 to 12 cycles. TCRdb reanalysed the 5' RACE reads using MiXCR and keeps one entry per CDR3 protein. The table records approximately 800,000 distinct CDR3 sequences, roughly 60% of them present only once. The rearrangement uses TRBV20-1 and TRBJ2-5; no definite D call. This sequence originates from a man aged 25 to 45 in good health. The sequenced sample was blood. This CDR3 reads CSARPGHQETQYF. The CDR3 DNA reads as TGCAGTGCTAGACCTGGGCACCAAGAGACCCAGTACTTC.